These T cell receptor beta chains were read from a single sample in a study of cytomegalovirus exposure and HLA in healthy donors. Profiled with immunoSEQ multiplex PCR; TCRdb holds only in-frame clones, not every one. Here the sample spans roughly 120,000 clones, 80% to 85% being singletons. Material: PBMCs. These receptors were collected from a woman aged 25 to 45 in good health and CMV-seronegative. Both conserved end residues are part of each CDR3. Each record gives: V gene, D gene, clone size, J gene, CDR3 DNA, CDR3 protein. A D gene is named only where the DNA matches it firmly. A row's size may be missing; if present it is once, few, many or a size class.

>TRBV9|NA|NA|TRBJ2-3
TGTGCCAGCAGCCTAACGGGAGATGCAGGTACGCAGTATTTT
CASSLTGDAGTQYF
>TRBV4-2|NA|NA|TRBJ2-6
TGTGCCAGCAGCCAAGATCGGGGCTCTGGGGCCAACGTCCTGACTTTC
CASSQDRGSGANVLTF
>TRBV29-1|NA|NA|TRBJ1-2
TGCAGCGGGAACATCGCGGGTTGGGGAAATGGCTACACCTTC
CSGNIAGWGNGYTF
>TRBV7-8|TRBD2|NA|TRBJ2-1
TGTGCCAGCAGCTTAGTCGGTCTAGCGGACTACAATGAGCAGTTCTTC
CASSLVGLADYNEQFF
>TRBV9|TRBD1|NA|TRBJ1-4
TGTGCCAGCAGCTTGACAGGGAATGAAAAACTGTTTTTT
CASSLTGNEKLFF
>TRBV6-1|NA|NA|TRBJ2-7
TGTGCCAGCAGTGATGTTGAGAGAAGCGGATCCTACGAGCAGTACTTC
CASSDVERSGSYEQYF
>TRBV18|TRBD1|NA|TRBJ2-7
TGTGCCAGCTCACCTCCGGGACAGGGCTACGAGCAGTACTTC
CASSPPGQGYEQYF
>TRBV4-1|TRBD2|NA|TRBJ2-3
TGCGCCAGCAGCCAAGGGACTAGTCGAACAGATACGCAGTATTTT
CASSQGTSRTDTQYF
>TRBV5-4|TRBD2|NA|TRBJ2-7
TGTGCCAGCACCGATACGGTAGCGGGAGATTCCTACGAGCAGTACTTC
CASTDTVAGDSYEQYF
>TRBV19|TRBD2|few|TRBJ2-1
TGTGCCACCCGCCCCGGGACTAGCGGGAGGATAGGGAATGAGCAGTTCTTC
CATRPGTSGRIGNEQFF
>TRBV19|NA|NA|TRBJ1-5
TGTGCCAGTAGTGAGGACAGTTATAGCAATCAGCCCCAGCATTTT
CASSEDSYSNQPQHF
>TRBV28|TRBD1|NA|TRBJ1-5
TGTGCCAGCGGCTTACCGGGACAGTGGAAACTTAGCAATCAGCCCCAGCATTTT
CASGLPGQWKLSNQPQHF
>TRBV7-3|TRBD2|NA|TRBJ2-1
TGTGCCAGCAGCTTAACTGGCGGGAGCTCCTACAATGAGCAGTTCTTC
CASSLTGGSSYNEQFF
>TRBV15|TRBD1|NA|TRBJ1-2
TGTGCCACCAGCAGAGGACAGGGCTATGGCTACACCTTC
CATSRGQGYGYTF
>TRBV15|NA|NA|TRBJ1-4
TGTGCCACCAGCAGGGACTTGCTGGGACATCGGTCGCTGTTTTTT
CATSRDLLGHRSLFF
>TRBV11-2|NA|NA|TRBJ1-4
TGTGCCAGCAGCGAAGGACACGTGGCTAATGAAAAACTGTTTTTT
CASSEGHVANEKLFF
>TRBV7-8|NA|few|TRBJ2-7
TGTGCCAGCAGCTTAGTCCAATCCTACGAGCAGTACTTC
CASSLVQSYEQYF
>TRBV7-9|NA|NA|TRBJ2-7
TGTGCCAGCAGCTTCGCAGGGGATAATTCCTACGAGCAGTACTTC
CASSFAGDNSYEQYF